The 17 T cell receptor beta chains below come from one sample, sequenced in a study of cytomegalovirus exposure and HLA in healthy donors. PCR amplification relied on 60 Vbeta primers (plus 13 Jbeta primers). TCRdb keeps only in-frame clones here, not all; method: immunoSEQ multiplex PCR. In the table there are some 88,000 clones, 63% of which are singletons. The sample comprised PBMCs. All receptors come from a young woman in good health and CMV-seronegative.

The chain couples TRBV9 to TRBJ1-3; 10 bases fit TRBD1. The CDR3 is 14 amino acids. Germline assignment: CDR1 SGDLS and CDR2 YYNGEE. Trimming removed 3 bases from V and 7 bases from J; junction bases left unmatched: 4. In nucleotides, the CDR3 is TGTGCCAGCAGCGGGGACAGGGGAAGGAACACCATATATTTT. Protein sequence: CASSGDRGRNTIYF. Full variable domain (missing parts from reference TRBV9 and TRBJ1-3): DSGVTQTPKHLITATGQRVTLRCSPRSGDLSVYWYQQSLDQGLQFLIQYYNGEERAKGNILERFSAQQFPDLHSELNLSSLELGDSALYFCASSGDRGRNTIYFGEGSWLTVV.

This sequence joins TRBV15 and TRBJ2-7; D might be TRBD2 (7 bases). V lost 0 bases to trimming and J lost 7 bases, with 13 bases between them. Per the germline V gene, CDR1 is LNHNV and CDR2 is YYDKDF (reference sequence). The CDR3 is 14 amino acids. The CDR3 loop is CATSRDRGAREQYF. In nucleotides, the CDR3 is TGTGCCACCAGCAGAGACCGGGGGGCGAGGGAGCAGTACTTC.

V is TRBV6-5 and J is TRBJ1-1; D gene unclear. In germline, CDR1 is MNHEY, CDR2 SVGAGI. V was trimmed by 0 bases and J by 3 bases, leaving 5 bases between them. This CDR3 region has 13 residues. For the CDR3, the DNA is TGTGCCAGCAGTTACTCTACAGACACTGAAGCTTTCTTT. Its protein is CASSYSTDTEAFF.

This chain links TRBV19 with TRBJ2-6, with D perhaps TRBD1 (6 bases). The CDR3 runs 16 residues. CDR1 is LNHDA, CDR2 SQIVND, per germline (reference sequence). Trimming shortened V by 3 bases and J by 2 bases, and 11 bases separated the two germline ends. The CDR3 nucleotides are TGTGCCAGTAGTATCTACAGGGACACTGGGGCCAACGTCCTGACTTTC. It encodes CASSIYRDTGANVLTF.

The chain combines TRBV2 with TRBJ2-7, with D perhaps matching TRBD2 (5 bases). Trimming took 10 bases from V and 3 from J, leaving 13 bases between them. The germline V gene encodes CDR1 SNHLY and CDR2 FYNNEI. The CDR3 spans 12 residues. The CDR3 protein is CATTSEGYEQYF. Here the CDR3 DNA reads TGTGCCACCACCTCAGAGGGCTACGAGCAGTACTTC. Variable domain in full (rest from reference TRBV2 and TRBJ2-7): EPEVTQTPSHQVTQMGQEVILRCVPISNHLYFYWYRQILGQKVEFLVSFYNNEISEKSEIFDDQFSVERPDGSNFTLKIRSTKLEDSAMYFCATTSEGYEQYFGPGTRLTVT.

This clone showed up just a few times. The chain employs TRBV4-1 and TRBJ2-7; unclear D gene. CDR1 and CDR2 from the germline V gene are MGHRA and YSYEKL. V lost 2 bases and J 3 bases, leaving 11 bases between the germline ends. The CDR3 is made up of 14 amino acids. The CDR3 reads CASSQSAARYEQYF. In nucleotides, the CDR3 is TGCGCCAGCAGCCAATCTGCGGCCCGCTACGAGCAGTACTTC.

The genes are TRBV18 and TRBJ1-2; D possibly corresponds to TRBD1 (5 bases). Trimming left V 3 bases short and J 1 base short, with 6 bases between. The V gene's germline CDR1 is KGHSH and CDR2 LQKENI. The CDR3 covers 13 residues. DNA of the CDR3: TGTGCCAGCTCACCCGACAGTAACTATGGCTACACCTTC. Translated, it gives CASSPDSNYGYTF. The full variable domain, in which reference TRBV18 and TRBJ1-2 provide the parts outside the CDR3, is NAGVMQNPRHLVRRRGQEARLRCSPMKGHSHVYWYRQLPEEGLKFMVYLQKENIIDESGMPKERFSAEFPKEGPSILRIQQVVRGDSAAYFCASSPDSNYGYTFGSGTRLTVV.

This rearrangement joins TRBV6-6 to TRBJ1-5; D is perhaps TRBD1 (6 bases). CDR3 length: 14 amino acids. Trimming removed 6 bases at V and 0 bases at J, with 9 bases between. CDR1 and CDR2 from the germline V gene are MNHNY and SVGAGI (reference sequence). CDR3 loop: CASSPTGSNQPQHF. CDR3 DNA: TGTGCCAGCAGCCCGACAGGTAGCAATCAGCCCCAGCATTTT.

The chain recombines TRBV19 with TRBJ1-2; TRBD1 agrees at 7 bases. Looked up from germline, CDR1 is LNHDA and CDR2 is SQIVND (reference sequence). With 6 bases clipped from V and 1 base from J, the junction kept 8 bases outside the gene matches. The CDR3 runs to 15 residues. As DNA, the CDR3 is TGTGCCAGTAGCCTCCCGGGACAGAGTAACTATGGCTACACCTTC. This gives the protein CASSLPGQSNYGYTF.

The chain recombines TRBV5-6 with TRBJ1-4; D ambiguous. Trimming took off 0 bases at V and 11 bases at J, with 8 bases between the two ends. The CDR3 runs 12 residues. Looked up from germline, CDR1 is SGHDT and CDR2 is YYEEEE. The CDR3 DNA sequence: TGTGCCAGCAGCTTGGGGGCGGGGAAACTGTTTTTT. This gives the protein CASSLGAGKLFF.

The chain joins TRBV9 to TRBJ2-2, with 10 bases aligning to TRBD1. V lost 5 bases to trimming and J lost 5 bases; unmatched junction nucleotides: 3. Germline loops: CDR1 SGDLS, CDR2 YYNGEE. The CDR3 extends over 14 amino acids. The CDR3 loop reads CASRGGQGTGELFF. For the CDR3, the DNA is TGTGCCAGCAGGGGGGGACAGGGGACCGGGGAGCTGTTTTTT.

In DNA form, the CDR3 reads TGCGCCAGCAGCTTAGCCCTAGCGGAGAGGGATACGCAGTATTTT. Residues: CASSLALAERDTQYF. V is TRBV5-1 and J is TRBJ2-3; TRBD2 matches 7 bases. The V and J ends lost 2 bases and 6 bases, in that order; junction bases with no gene match: 9. This CDR3 contains 15 residues. Germline V gene sequence: CDR1 SGHRS, CDR2 YFSETQ.

A single count supports this clone. V usage is TRBV30 and J usage is TRBJ1-2; 8 nucleotides align to TRBD1. Germline V lookup: CDR1 GTSNPN, CDR2 SVGIG (reference sequence). After removal of 4 bases from V and 5 bases from J, the junction contained 6 bases not matched to a gene. This CDR3 has 13 amino acids. The CDR3 protein is CAWTQTGEYGYTF. CDR3 nucleotides: TGTGCCTGGACCCAGACAGGGGAGTATGGCTACACCTTC.

This clone was counted only a few times. The rearrangement uses TRBV7-8 and TRBJ2-1; a weak D match, TRBD2 (6 bases). This CDR3 is 16 amino acids long. V was trimmed by 5 bases and J by 8 bases, leaving 22 bases between them. Germline V lookup: CDR1 SGHVS, CDR2 FQNEAQ. The CDR3 region is CASSQHETRVFYEQFF. The CDR3 bases are TGTGCCAGCAGCCAACATGAGACTAGAGTGTTTTATGAGCAGTTCTTC.

This clone showed up just a few times. DNA of the CDR3: TGTGCCAGCAGTGGGGGGACAGCAAGCAATCAGCCCCAGCATTTT. Translating it yields CASSGGTASNQPQHF. V usage is TRBV6-1 and J usage is TRBJ1-5, with TRBD1 matching 7 bases. The J segment lost 1 base and the V segment lost 4 bases, leaving 4 bases of the junction unmatched. Germline CDR1 reads MNHNS; CDR2 reads SASEGT. The CDR3 consists of 15 residues.

The CDR3 reads CASSGGRDRDFPCEKLFF. CDR3 DNA: TGTGCCAGCAGCGGAGGTAGGGACAGGGACTTCCCTTGTGAAAAACTGTTTTTT. J is TRBJ1-4 and V is TRBV21-1; TRBD1 reflects the table's D call only, with no check against the DNA. TRBV21-1 is shown as a pseudogene. The CDR3 covers 18 residues.

About this clone: A much larger clonotype is one base distant, so this may be a read error. The chain couples TRBV30 to TRBJ1-5, with D hard to call. The V gene's germline CDR1 is GTSNPN and CDR2 SVGIG (reference sequence). CDR3 length: 14 amino acids. DNA of the CDR3: TGTGCCTGGAGTGTGACCGGAGCGGATCATCCCCAGCATTTT. It is translated as CAWSVTGADHPQHF.